This entry describes one T cell receptor beta chain. This record comes from a study of blood T cell repertoires in COVID-19. Study information: From T cells, B-cell-depleted T cells, or PBMCs came the material, which was cDNA or gDNA.

Sequencing was performed with immunoSEQ multiplex PCR; in TCRdb, only in-frame clones are kept and a portion is missing. This table holds 200,000 to 250,000 clones, 86% found once. This CDR3 is built from 16 residues. In germline, CDR1 is LGHNA, CDR2 YSLEER. The V gene lost 1 base and the J gene lost 0 bases, with 10 bases spanning the gap. The cohort comprised adults aged roughly 18 to 95 years residing in 20 to 30 US areas. V and J are TRBV4-3 and TRBJ1-3, with D perhaps TRBD1 (5 bases). The sequencing input was PBMCs or T cells enriched from blood (not recorded which). This receptor was identified in a woman in her 40s with acute COVID-19. DNA for the CDR3: TGCGCCAGCAGCCAAGCCCCAGGGAACTCTGGAAACACCATATATTTT. Translated: CASSQAPGNSGNTIYF.